This TCR beta chain was observed in a study of identifying expanded T cells in peripheral blood. General study results and limits: Variance in clone template counts between two-week samples significantly increased with total template count across all healthy donors. Differentially abundant clones: about 1.2 between replicates, just under 17 at approximately 14 days, around 20 at four.

In the case of this clone: The antigen is undetermined.

Trimming left V 5 bases short and J 6 bases short, with 20 bases between. Germline V lookup: CDR1 SEHNR, CDR2 FQNEAQ (reference sequence). The CDR3 runs 17 residues. The protocol was immunoSEQ multiplex PCR, while the TCRdb copy is restricted to in-frame clones and leaves out a portion. The top ten clones hold roughly 7.7% of a sample with about 82,000 clones, around nine tenths of them seen once. During the collection period, no donor immune events like infections were recorded. The sequenced sample consisted of blood. The chain carries TRBV7-9 and TRBJ1-6, with a weak D call TRBD1 (5 bases). The sequence was collected from a person between 18 and 69 years old in good health. DNA of the CDR3: TGTGCCAGCAGCCCACCGGGCAGGGAAAGTGCTAATTCACCCCTCCACTTT. Amino acid sequence: CASSPPGRESANSPLHF.